This T cell receptor (beta chain) came from a study of human T cells and chemical hapten exposure. Points from the study as a whole: Higher patch test scores went with higher counts of PT1 expanded TCRs.

Time point given: patch test 1, 2 weeks after DPC sensitization. Sample treatment: therapeutic diphenylcyclopropenone sensitization with weekly scalp DPC. This clonotype was counted at least ten times. Its antigen is unknown. For the library, individual cDNA molecules each received unique molecular identifiers. From the RACE reads, TCRdb called clonotypes with MiXCR, one entry per CDR3 protein. The profile shows around 380,000 distinct CDR3 sequences, 4% to 5.5% of them singletons. Trimming shortened V by 6 bases and J by 6 bases, and 20 bases separated the two germline ends. This CDR3 spans 15 amino acids.

The rearrangement links TRBV12-3 or TRBV12-4 to TRBJ1-1; maybe TRBD1 (6 bases). Sample: whole blood, taken in connection with sensitization to the hapten diphenylcyclopropenone (DPC). The sequence came from a woman aged 50 to 60 with alopecia areata. Some clones in this sample may be carry-over from other donors' samples. In DNA form, the CDR3 reads TGTGCCAGCAGCCCCGGGGGCGGAGGGGGGTCTGAAGCTTTCTTT. It specifies CASSPGGGGGSEAFF.